The rows below give T cell receptor beta chains drawn from one sample of a study of T cells in severe cutaneous drug reactions. For each CDR3 protein, TCRdb gives one entry from its re-call of the multiplex PCR reads, without DNA. The data include 20,000 to 25,000 distinct CDR3 sequences; the top ten clones carry over 6.5%. The sample consisted of PBMCs. Receptors originate from a human donor with toxic epidermal necrolysis, a severe cutaneous drug reaction. Both conserved end residues are part of each CDR3. The size of a clone is reported for some rows only, either as once, few or many, or as a class for expanded clones.

j_call v_call clone_size cdr3_aa
TRBJ2-1 TRBV20-1 . CSYIGLNNEQFF
TRBJ1-2 TRBV30 medium-sized CAIGPQAGYTF
TRBJ1-2 TRBV24-1 . CATSDSWGQDYGYTF
TRBJ2-1 TRBV4-1 . CASSQAPTGTSNQVEQFF
TRBJ2-1 TRBV20-1 . CSARDDQGNEQFF
TRBJ1-5 TRBV6-5 . CASSRQGGGQPQHF
TRBJ2-1 TRBV4-2 . CASSQGVGASGNNEQFF
TRBJ1-1 TRBV20-1 . CSAPGTGDTEAFF
TRBJ1-5 TRBV6-2/TRBV6-3 medium-sized CASSAVQGYQPQHF
TRBJ2-3 TRBV20-1 . CSARDPKRQGRADTQYF
TRBJ2-2 TRBV3-1 . CASSQSGGTGELFF
TRBJ2-3 TRBV12-3/TRBV12-4 . CATRRRREGLNPDTQYF
TRBJ2-7 TRBV27 . CASSPLAGQTSYEQYF
TRBJ1-5 TRBV24-1 . CATSDGAGAWLNQPQHF
TRBJ2-5 TRBV5-1 . CASKTSGSRETQYF
TRBJ2-2 TRBV24-1 . CAAGQGLRELFF
TRBJ2-1 TRBV28 . CASSLPGRVQFF
TRBJ2-3 TRBV20-1 . CSARPPDTQYF
TRBJ1-1 TRBV2 . CASSEVAEAFF
TRBJ1-5 TRBV12-3/TRBV12-4 . CASSLGQGFSSNQPQHF
TRBJ2-3 TRBV29-1 . CSGEAPGNADTQYF
TRBJ2-3 TRBV30 . CAWSVGLGTDTQYF
TRBJ1-5 TRBV15 . CATGKGTGFSVGNQPQHF
TRBJ2-7 TRBV29-1 . CSVGGVSYEQYF
TRBJ2-1 TRBV20-1 . CSAVGTSRNEQFF
TRBJ2-1 TRBV13 . CASSFFGTGMLLLASNEQFF
TRBJ2-1 TRBV9 medium-sized CASSPLGRGEQFF
TRBJ2-7 TRBV14 . CASSPPGLAVYF
TRBJ2-1 TRBV7-2 . CASSLLNSGRDEQFF
TRBJ1-2 TRBV28 . CASSHDRGSNYGYTF